The T cell receptor (beta chain) under discussion was sequenced for a study of blood T cell repertoires in COVID-19 (dated by TCRdb to the early 2020s). For the wider study: Collaborator samples came from the United States, Italy and Spain and covered acute and convalescent phases of COVID-19. The material from the prospective study consisted of cDNA or gDNA derived from T cells, B-cell-depleted T cells, or PBMCs. The dataset comprised deeply sampled blood TCRbeta repertoires from subjects exposed to, actively infected with, or recovered from COVID-19. A freely available public database, intended as a resource for researchers studying the immune response to SARS-CoV-2, is where the repertoires were released. Samples came from the ongoing ImmuneRACE study (first 160 participants) plus 1,254 subjects from 6 global collaborators. Sample metadata almost always included a de-identified subject ID, COVID-19 status, age in years and sex. Where available, HLA class I and class II types were obtained from metadata supplied by the sample provider rather than from assay-based typing. The paper's findings and limits, for the study overall: How much clinical and demographic metadata was included differed by source and by participant, and the metadata was provided uncurated.

The collaborating institutions used their own protocols to collect whole blood in K2EDTA tubes. For TCRbeta analysis, collaborators shipped samples as frozen whole blood, isolated PBMCs, or DNA extracted from either of those sample types. To note about this clone: Which antigen it targets is not known. No quality values exist for individual bases; no much larger clone is one base distant.

Relative to germline, V is 6 bases shorter and J is 0 bases shorter, with 12 bases between their ends. For CDR1 and CDR2, the germline V gene lists MDHEN and SYDVKM. Including the terminal cysteine and phenylalanine, the CDR3 comprises 14 residues. Left in the record is the CDR3 DNA by itself, 42 bases read in frame from the first base. The immunoSEQ Assay, a bias-controlled multiplex PCR, was used to amplify TCRbeta CDR3 regions from genomic DNA. Regarding the original processing steps: Within the assay, amplification of reference gene primers was used to estimate how many nucleated cells each sample contained. Sequence reads were collapsed and filtered to measure the absolute abundance of every unique TCRbeta CDR3 rearrangement. For each sample, productive Simpson clonality was calculated as the square root of Simpson's diversity index over productive rearrangements. The table was pulled from immuneACCESS by TCRdb, which kept in-frame rearrangements only. Such tables lose some clones; where checked, under half of the loss comes from unresolved V genes, and the rest has no known cause. V, J and clone size are taken as reported in that table, and D and trimming were inferred from the DNA itself. This sample comprises some 200,000 clones, 60% to 80% of them detected only once. The ten largest clones represent around 24% of the sample.

Sequenced input: peripheral blood. The receptor's source is a woman in her sixties or seventies with acute or convalescent COVID-19. The V and J genes are TRBV28 and TRBJ2-7; the D gene cannot be named for sure. CDR3 loop: CASRPLVVSYEQYF. The nucleotide sequence is TGTGCCAGCAGGCCCCTAGTAGTCTCCTACGAGCAGTACTTC.